These T cell receptor beta chains were read from a single sample in a study of T cell responses to AZD1222 COVID-19 vaccine. Only in-frame clones appear in the TCRdb table, and some are missing; sequencing was by immunoSEQ multiplex PCR. The sample records approximately 160,000 clones, roughly 94% being singletons. The starting material was peripheral blood, obtained 28 days after the second AZD1222 dose. These receptors all stem from an adult who received the AZD1222 COVID-19 vaccine. CDR3s include the opening cysteine and the closing phenylalanine or tryptophan. D genes are given only for firm matches. The size of a clone is reported for some rows only, either as once, few or many, or as a class for expanded clones.

j_call | d_call | clone_size | v_call | cdr3_nt | cdr3_aa
TRBJ1-2 | TRBD1 | - | TRBV5-1 | TGCGCCAGCAGCTTGGACACAGGGGGCTGGGCGAACACCTTC | CASSLDTGGWANTF
TRBJ1-5 | - | - | TRBV6-6 | TGTGCCAGCAGTTACCCTCAGGGAAATCAGCCCCAGCATTTT | CASSYPQGNQPQHF
TRBJ1-1 | - | - | TRBV7-2 | TGTGCCAGCAGCTTATACACTGAAGCTTTCTTT | CASSLYTEAFF
TRBJ2-2 | TRBD1 | - | TRBV30 | TGTGCCTGGGACGGGACAGCCAGGACCGGGGAGCTGTTTTTT | CAWDGTARTGELFF
TRBJ1-5 | - | - | TRBV10-2 | TGCGCCAGCAGTGATTCGGGGAATCAGCCCCAGCATTTT | CASSDSGNQPQHF
TRBJ2-7 | TRBD2 | - | TRBV7-9 | TGTGCCAGCAGCGCCGGGAGCGGGGGGACGGAGTACTTC | CASSAGSGGTEYF
TRBJ1-1 | - | - | TRBV2 | TGTGCCAGCAGTATATTGAAGCGGGGATTTCGAGAAGCTTTCTTT | CASSILKRGFREAFF
TRBJ2-7 | - | - | TRBV14 | TGTGCCAGCAGCCAAGGGCAGGGCACCTACGAGCAGTACTTC | CASSQGQGTYEQYF
TRBJ2-7 | - | few | TRBV10-3 | TGTGCCATCAGTGAACGAGCAGACGGGCAGTACTTC | CAISERADGQYF
TRBJ1-2 | TRBD1 | - | TRBV7-9 | TGTGCCAGCAACCACGGCAGGGGGCATAACTATGGCTACACCTTC | CASNHGRGHNYGYTF
TRBJ2-2 | TRBD1 | once | TRBV3-1/TRBV3-2 | TGTGCCAGCAGCACCCACCCGGGACAGGGAGGATTGGACACCGGGGAGCTGTTTTTT | CASSTHPGQGGLDTGELFF
TRBJ1-1 | - | few | TRBV30 | TGTGCCTGGAGTGCCCGGGACGCATGGGCCAACACTGAAGCTTTCTTT | CAWSARDAWANTEAFF
TRBJ2-4 | TRBD1 | - | TRBV7-3 | TGTGCCAGCAGCTCCGGACAGGGGAAAAACATTCAGTACTTC | CASSSGQGKNIQYF
TRBJ2-2 | TRBD2 | - | TRBV7-9 | TGTGCCAGCAGCTACACACTAGCGTCGAACACCGGGGAGCTGTTTTTT | CASSYTLASNTGELFF
TRBJ1-3 | - | - | TRBV7-9 | TGTGCCAGCAGCTTCCTACTCGGCCTCAGGGGAAACACCATATATTTT | CASSFLLGLRGNTIYF
TRBJ1-2 | TRBD1 | - | TRBV7-6 | TGTGCCAGCAGCTTATACAGGGGGGATGGCTACACCTTC | CASSLYRGDGYTF
TRBJ2-1 | TRBD2 | - | TRBV5-1 | TGCGCCAGCAGCTGGACTAGCGGGGGGATTTACAATGAGCAGTTCTTC | CASSWTSGGIYNEQFF
TRBJ2-2 | - | - | TRBV9 | TGTGCCAGCAGCGTAGGTCCGGATACGAACACCGGGGAGCTGTTTTTT | CASSVGPDTNTGELFF
TRBJ1-2 | TRBD1 | - | TRBV19 | TGTGCCAGTAGTAAAGGGACCAGGGGGCTCTATGGCTACACCTTC | CASSKGTRGLYGYTF
TRBJ2-3 | TRBD1 | - | TRBV29-1 | TGCAGCGTTAACAGGGGTAACAGGACGCCGCAGTATTTT | CSVNRGNRTPQYF
TRBJ2-5 | - | once | TRBV3-1/TRBV3-2 | TGTGCCAGCAGCCAATCCAACGGAGGAGAGACCCAGTACTTC | CASSQSNGGETQYF
TRBJ1-1 | TRBD1 | - | TRBV2 | TGTGCCAGTCTAGGGACAGGAGGAGCTTTCTTT | CASLGTGGAFF
TRBJ1-3 | - | - | TRBV11-2 | TGTGCCAGCGAGAGGACCAACTCTGGAAACACCATATATTTT | CASERTNSGNTIYF
TRBJ1-2 | - | few | TRBV10-3 | TGTGCCATCAGTGAGTCCCATTCGGGACGGGACTATGGCTACACCTTC | CAISESHSGRDYGYTF
TRBJ2-3 | - | - | TRBV7-3 | TGTGCCAGCAGCCCGGGGACCGGGGCAGATACGCAGTATTTT | CASSPGTGADTQYF
TRBJ2-1 | TRBD2 | - | TRBV29-1 | TGCAGCGTCGCCACGGGGGGGGCCTACAATGAGCAGTTCTTC | CSVATGGAYNEQFF
TRBJ2-7 | TRBD2 | - | TRBV7-2 | TGTGCCAGCAGCTCAGGACTAGCGGGGAGACACGAGCAGTACTTC | CASSSGLAGRHEQYF
TRBJ2-7 | TRBD1 | - | TRBV12-3/TRBV12-4 | TGTGCCAGCAGTTTTCAGGGGGCCTACGAGCAGTACTTC | CASSFQGAYEQYF
TRBJ2-1 | TRBD2 | - | TRBV19 | TGTGCCAGTAGTGAGCGGGGGGCCGGGAATGAGCAGTTCTTC | CASSERGAGNEQFF
TRBJ1-3 | - | once | TRBV25-1 | TGTGCCAGCAGCGCTTCTGACTACTCTGGAAACACCATATATTTT | CASSASDYSGNTIYF
TRBJ2-7 | - | - | TRBV3-1/TRBV3-2 | TGTGCCAGCAGCCAAGATTGGCAGAACTACGAGCAGTACTTC | CASSQDWQNYEQYF
TRBJ2-5 | - | - | TRBV6-5 | TGTGCCAGCACTCCGGAAGGGGGGTACCAAGAGACCCAGTACTTC | CASTPEGGYQETQYF
TRBJ2-1 | - | - | TRBV6-2/TRBV6-3 | TGTGCCAGCAGTTACTCATTTGAGCAGTTCTTC | CASSYSFEQFF
TRBJ2-1 | - | - | TRBV7-8 | TGTGCCAGCAGCCCAGACAGTTTAGGTTCCTACAATGAGCAGTTCTTC | CASSPDSLGSYNEQFF
TRBJ1-1 | - | few | TRBV30 | TGTGCCTGGAGGACCGGCACTGAAGCTTTCTTT | CAWRTGTEAFF
TRBJ1-1 | - | - | TRBV19 | TGTGCCAGTAGTATTTCCGGGGCAGGGCAGTCTGAAGCTTTCTTT | CASSISGAGQSEAFF
TRBJ2-2 | - | - | TRBV5-4 | TGTGCCAGCAGCTTGTCGGTACTCACCGGGGAGCTGTTTTTT | CASSLSVLTGELFF
TRBJ1-2 | - | - | TRBV6-5 | TGTGCCAGCAGTTACTTAAGACAGCGGGGCTACACCTTC | CASSYLRQRGYTF
TRBJ1-5 | TRBD1 | once | TRBV6-1 | TGTGCCAGCAGTGTACGGACGGGGACAGGCAATCAGCCCCAGCATTTT | CASSVRTGTGNQPQHF
TRBJ1-6 | - | - | TRBV19 | TGTGCCAGTAGTTGGCGTAATTCACCCCTCCACTTT | CASSWRNSPLHF
TRBJ1-1 | - | - | TRBV6-5 | TGTGCCAGCATTCGTCCTGGGGGCATCGAAGCTTTCTTT | CASIRPGGIEAFF
TRBJ1-2 | - | - | TRBV18 | TGTGCCAGCTCACCGGGCGGGGTCCTCTATGGCTACACCTTC | CASSPGGVLYGYTF
TRBJ2-2 | TRBD1 | - | TRBV6-1 | TGTGCCAGCAGTGAAAGGTCAGGGGGCCTCACCGGGGAGCTGTTTTTT | CASSERSGGLTGELFF
TRBJ1-1 | TRBD1 | - | TRBV27 | TGTGCCAGCAGTCATGGGACAGGGGGTGAGAGGGCTTTCTTT | CASSHGTGGERAFF
TRBJ1-5 | - | - | TRBV30 | TGTGCCTGGAGTGTCGGTCGGGGGCCCCATGGCAATCAGCCCCAGCATTTT | CAWSVGRGPHGNQPQHF
TRBJ1-4 | - | - | TRBV5-1 | TGCGCCAGCACCACGGCAGGCCTTAATGAAAAACTGTTTTTT | CASTTAGLNEKLFF